A single sample gave rise to the 16 T cell receptor beta chains below, sequenced in a study of blood T cell repertoires in COVID-19. Only in-frame clones appear in the TCRdb table, and some are missing; sequencing was by immunoSEQ multiplex PCR. Of roughly 150,000 clones detected, almost 85% appear once; the ten largest clones hold less than 3%. Sequences were obtained from peripheral blood. The source of these receptors is a man between 50 and 59 years old with acute or convalescent COVID-19.

The J gene is TRBJ2-7, the V gene TRBV7-8, with no clear D. This CDR3 has 15 amino acids. Trimming left V 1 base short and J 3 bases short, with 13 bases between. Germline CDR1 is SGHVS and CDR2 is FQNEAQ. CDR3 bases: TGTGCCAGCAGCTTAGTAGCCGGAGTAAACTACGAGCAGTACTTC. This translates into CASSLVAGVNYEQYF.

J is TRBJ2-3 and V is TRBV28; weak D call: TRBD1 (5 bases). The CDR3 is made up of 15 amino acids. The V end lost 3 bases, the J end lost 5 bases, and 15 bases lay between the germline ends. Per germline, CDR1 MDHEN and CDR2 SYDVKM. Here the CDR3 reads CASSFPYRGRDTQYF. In DNA form, the CDR3 reads TGTGCCAGCAGTTTTCCGTATAGGGGCCGAGATACGCAGTATTTT.

V is TRBV6-5 and J is TRBJ2-1, with TRBD1 matching 10 bases. This CDR3 has 14 residues. J lost 8 bases, V lost 4 bases, and 5 bases had no gene match. Germline values: CDR1 MNHEY, CDR2 SVGAGI. The CDR3 DNA reads as TGTGCCAGCAGTTGGGGACAGGGGAGCGATGAGCAGTTCTTC. This gives the protein CASSWGQGSDEQFF.

This clone has a single count. J is TRBJ2-7 and V is TRBV5-8, with D perhaps matching TRBD1 (6 bases). This CDR3 spans 14 amino acids. Trimming took 4 bases from V and 1 from J, leaving 12 bases between them. Germline V lookup: CDR1 SGHTS, CDR2 YDEGEE. The CDR3 is CASSKRTDSYEQYF. The CDR3 nucleotides are TGTGCCAGCAGCAAGAGGACAGATTCCTACGAGCAGTACTTC. Based on the CDR3 plus reference TRBV5-8 and TRBJ2-7, the full variable domain is EAGVTQSPTHLIKTRGQQATLRCSPISGHTSVYWYQQALGLGLQFLLWYDEGEERNRGNFPPRFSGRQFPNYSSELNVNALELEDSALYLCASSKRTDSYEQYFGPGTRLTVT.

This chain joins TRBV4-2 and TRBJ2-2; D may be TRBD1 (5 bases). V was pared by 0 bases and J by 0 bases, with 5 bases between. Germline CDR1 LGHNA, CDR2 YNFKEQ. The CDR3 spans 15 residues. The CDR3 DNA sequence: TGTGCCAGCAGCCAAGAGGGGCCGAACACCGGGGAGCTGTTTTTT. Amino acid sequence: CASSQEGPNTGELFF.

This chain connects TRBV11-1 to TRBJ2-4; tentatively, D is TRBD1 (5 bases). V was pared by 0 bases and J by 10 bases, with 16 bases between. Germline V gene lookup returns CDR1 SGHAT and CDR2 FQDESV (reference sequence). This CDR3 has 15 residues. CDR3 amino acids: CASSLALQGLGIQYF. DNA for the CDR3: TGTGCCAGCAGCTTAGCGCTCCAGGGCCTAGGGATTCAGTACTTC.

This chain links TRBV10-3 with TRBJ1-5; perhaps TRBD1 as D (6 bases). The CDR3 covers 14 residues. Trimming took off 10 bases at V and 5 bases at J, with 18 bases between the two ends. CDR1 is ENHRY and CDR2 is SYGVKD in the germline V gene. The chain's CDR3 is CATAGDVGDQPQHF. The CDR3, as DNA: TGTGCCACGGCAGGGGATGTAGGGGATCAGCCCCAGCATTTT.

The chain is built from TRBV12-3 or TRBV12-4 and TRBJ1-1, with D perhaps TRBD1 (5 bases). The germline V and J ends were trimmed by 4 bases and 8 bases, with 14 bases remaining between them. The CDR3 is made up of 13 amino acids. This CDR3 reads CASSSLAGLEAFF. The CDR3 nucleotides read TGTGCCAGCAGTTCCCTTGCAGGGCTGGAAGCTTTCTTT.

V is TRBV3-1 (or the pseudogene TRBV3-2) and J is TRBJ1-3; a possible D gene is TRBD1 (5 bases). This CDR3 spans 14 amino acids. V lost 4 bases, J lost 3 bases, and 10 bases lay in between. Per the germline V gene, CDR1 is LGHDT and CDR2 is YNNKEL (reference sequence). Written as DNA, the CDR3 is TGTGCCAGCAGCCTACCCGACAGTGGAAACACCATATATTTT. This sequence encodes CASSLPDSGNTIYF.

This chain uses TRBV5-5 with TRBJ2-1, with D tentatively TRBD2 (6 bases). Germline assignment: CDR1 SGHKS and CDR2 YYEKEE (reference sequence). There are 15 residues in the CDR3. The ends were cut back, 4 bases at V and 0 bases at J, with 11 bases in the middle. The CDR3 DNA is TGTGCCAGCAGCCCCGTAGCGGTCTCCTACAATGAGCAGTTCTTC. Its translation: CASSPVAVSYNEQFF.

The chain recombines TRBV2 with TRBJ2-5; weak D call: TRBD1 (6 bases). The CDR3 runs 14 residues. Germline CDR1 SNHLY, CDR2 FYNNEI. V lost 6 bases, J lost 5 bases, and 16 bases lay in between. As DNA, the CDR3 is TGTGCCAGCAGAGTGGACAGAAGTAGCGAGACCCAGTACTTC. Amino acids: CASRVDRSSETQYF.

This chain joins TRBV7-9 and TRBJ2-7; 12 positions agree with TRBD2. The CDR3 is 15 amino acids. Germline CDR1 is SEHNR and CDR2 is FQNEAQ (reference sequence). The V gene end was trimmed by 4 bases and the J gene end by 1 base; junction bases not matched to a gene: 2. The CDR3, as DNA: TGTGCCAGCAGCTATACTAGCGGGGGGTCCTACGAGCAGTACTTC. It translates to CASSYTSGGSYEQYF. The variable domain in full, with the rest retrieved from reference TRBV7-9 and TRBJ2-7, is DTGVSQNPRHKITKRGQNVTFRCDPISEHNRLYWYRQTLGQGPEFLTYFQNEAQLEKSRLLSDRFSAERPKGSFSTLEIQRTEQGDSAMYLCASSYTSGGSYEQYFGPGTRLTVT.

The V and J genes are TRBV13 and TRBJ2-3; TRBD2 agrees at 11 bases. The CDR3 length is 18 residues. CDR1 is PRHDT, CDR2 FYEKMQ, per germline (reference sequence). The V gene end was trimmed by 5 bases and the J gene end by 1 base; junction bases not matched to a gene: 11. CDR3 residues: CASSVRLAGMRGTDTQYF. CDR3 nucleotide sequence: TGTGCCAGCAGCGTCAGACTAGCGGGGATGCGCGGCACAGATACGCAGTATTTT.

This chain joins TRBV10-3 and TRBJ1-1, with D uncertain. This CDR3 is 14 amino acids long. V lost 3 bases to trimming and J lost 1 base, with 9 bases between them. Germline assignment: CDR1 ENHRY and CDR2 SYGVKD. The CDR3 is CAISDTGQNTEAFF. As DNA, the CDR3 is TGTGCCATCAGTGATACGGGTCAGAACACTGAAGCTTTCTTT.

The rearrangement uses TRBV3-1 (or the pseudogene TRBV3-2) and TRBJ1-2; D unclear. Trimming left V 2 bases short and J 8 bases short, with 12 bases between. CDR3 length: 13 amino acids. The germline V gene has CDR1 LGHDT and CDR2 YNNKEL (reference sequence). CDR3 sequence reads: CASSQRERGGYTF. CDR3 bases: TGTGCCAGCAGCCAACGGGAAAGAGGCGGCTACACCTTC.

The V and J genes are TRBV6-5 and TRBJ1-4, with 7 bases aligning to TRBD1. This CDR3 is built from 15 residues. The V gene's germline CDR1 is MNHEY and CDR2 SVGAGI. Trimming cost V 7 bases and J 4 bases; bases outside gene matches: 9. Written as DNA, the CDR3 is TGTGCCAGCACTCCTGTACAGGGGATTAATGAAAAACTGTTTTTT. This sequence encodes CASTPVQGINEKLFF.